A selection of T cell receptor beta chains follows, all from one sample in a study of CD4+ T cells in melanoma. Profiled with immunoSEQ multiplex PCR; TCRdb holds only in-frame clones, not every one. Of about 55,000 clones listed, more than 60% are singletons. Sequenced: tumor tissue. These receptors originate from a human donor with melanoma. The CDR3 runs from the conserved cysteine through the conserved F or W. The D gene is left open where the match is weak. Size is stated for part of the rows, as once, few or many counts, or as a class when the clone is expanded.

>TRBV4-1|NA|TRBJ2-2|NA
CASSPPAGLYTGELFF
TGCGCCAGCAGCCCGCCTGCAGGGCTTTACACCGGGGAGCTGTTTTTT
>TRBV4-3|few|TRBJ1-1|NA
CASSQGPTAMNTEAFF
TGCGCCAGCAGCCAAGGTCCGACAGCCATGAACACTGAAGCTTTCTTT
>TRBV7-9|many|TRBJ1-5|NA
CASSLVGHSAVGQPQHF
TGTGCCAGCAGCTTAGTGGGTCATTCGGCTGTGGGGCAGCCCCAGCATTTT
>TRBV5-5|NA|TRBJ2-5|NA
CASSSGTIQETQYF
TGTGCCAGCAGCTCGGGGACGATTCAAGAGACCCAGTACTTC
>TRBV7-8|medium-sized|TRBJ1-6|NA
CASSLFGGRVSSGSPLHF
TGTGCCAGCAGCTTGTTTGGAGGCAGGGTATCTTCGGGTTCACCCCTCCACTTT
>TRBV5-1|NA|TRBJ2-1|NA
CASSLMQPASYNEQFF
TGCGCCAGCAGCTTGATGCAGCCTGCCTCCTACAATGAGCAGTTCTTC
>TRBV6-6|few|TRBJ2-7|NA
CASSYSGLLEYF
TGTGCCAGCAGTTACTCAGGGTTACTAGAGTACTTC
>TRBV9|few|TRBJ1-4|NA
CASSKTANEKLFF
TGTGCCAGCAGCAAGACTGCTAATGAAAAACTGTTTTTT
>TRBV2|NA|TRBJ2-7|NA
CASSVRGGLSYEQYF
TGTGCCAGCAGTGTTAGGGGGGGGCTTTCCTACGAGCAGTACTTC
>TRBV5-1|NA|TRBJ2-7|NA
CASSLGTVVYEQYF
TGCGCCAGCAGCTTGGGGACAGTCGTCTACGAGCAGTACTTC
>TRBV7-9|NA|TRBJ1-4|NA
CASSNNLELFF
TGTGCCAGCAGCAACAATTTGGAACTGTTTTTT
>TRBV7-8|NA|TRBJ2-3|NA
CASSLEARRERLDTQYF
TGTGCCAGCAGCTTAGAGGCAAGGCGTGAGAGGTTGGATACGCAGTATTTT
>TRBV6-1|NA|TRBJ2-7|TRBD1
CASSSKQGTSYEQYF
TGTGCCAGCAGTTCGAAACAGGGGACGTCATACGAGCAGTACTTC
>TRBV11-2|NA|TRBJ1-2|TRBD1
CASSLFMTGVGGYTF
TGTGCCAGCAGCTTATTCATGACAGGGGTCGGTGGCTACACCTTC
>TRBV2|medium-sized|TRBJ1-2|TRBD1
CASRTWDRRFNYGYTF
TGTGCCAGCAGGACCTGGGACAGAAGATTCAACTATGGCTACACCTTC